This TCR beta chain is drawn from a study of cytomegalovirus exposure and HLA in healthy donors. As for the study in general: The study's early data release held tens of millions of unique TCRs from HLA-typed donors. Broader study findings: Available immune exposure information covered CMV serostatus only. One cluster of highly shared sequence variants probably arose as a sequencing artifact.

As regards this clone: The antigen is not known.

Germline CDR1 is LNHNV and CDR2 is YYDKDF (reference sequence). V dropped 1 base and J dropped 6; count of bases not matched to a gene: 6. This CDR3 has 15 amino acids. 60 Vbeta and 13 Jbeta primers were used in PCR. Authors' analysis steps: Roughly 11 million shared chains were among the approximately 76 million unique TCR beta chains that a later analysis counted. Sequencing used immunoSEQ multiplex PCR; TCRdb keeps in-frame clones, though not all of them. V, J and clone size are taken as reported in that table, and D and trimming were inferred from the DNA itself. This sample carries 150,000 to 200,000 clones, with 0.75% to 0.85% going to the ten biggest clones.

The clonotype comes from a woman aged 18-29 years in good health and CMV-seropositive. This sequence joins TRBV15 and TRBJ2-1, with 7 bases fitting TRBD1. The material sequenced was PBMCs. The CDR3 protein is CATSRADRDSNEQFF. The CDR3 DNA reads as TGTGCCACCAGCAGAGCCGACCGGGACAGCAATGAGCAGTTCTTC.